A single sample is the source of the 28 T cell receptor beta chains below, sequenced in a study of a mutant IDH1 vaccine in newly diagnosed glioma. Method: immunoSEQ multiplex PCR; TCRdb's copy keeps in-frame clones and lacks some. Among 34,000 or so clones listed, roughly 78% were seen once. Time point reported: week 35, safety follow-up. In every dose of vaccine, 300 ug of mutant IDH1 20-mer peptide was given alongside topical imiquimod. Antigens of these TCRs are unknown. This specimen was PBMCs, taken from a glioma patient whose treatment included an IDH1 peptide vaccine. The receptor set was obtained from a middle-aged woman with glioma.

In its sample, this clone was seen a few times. This chain's CDR3 is CASSEGQGVSTGELFF. The CDR3 bases are TGTGCCAGCAGTGAAGGACAGGGGGTTTCCACCGGGGAGCTGTTTTTT. The rearrangement joins TRBV2 to TRBJ2-2; 9 positions agree with TRBD1. J lost 4 bases, V lost 1 base, and 4 bases had no gene match. The CDR3 extends over 16 amino acids. Germline values: CDR1 SNHLY, CDR2 FYNNEI.

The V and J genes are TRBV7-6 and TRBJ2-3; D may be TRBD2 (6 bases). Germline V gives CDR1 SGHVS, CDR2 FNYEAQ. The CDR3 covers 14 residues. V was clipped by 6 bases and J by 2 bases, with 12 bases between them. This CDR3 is CASSYRDFTDTQYF. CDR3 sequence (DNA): TGTGCCAGCAGTTATCGGGACTTCACAGATACGCAGTATTTT.

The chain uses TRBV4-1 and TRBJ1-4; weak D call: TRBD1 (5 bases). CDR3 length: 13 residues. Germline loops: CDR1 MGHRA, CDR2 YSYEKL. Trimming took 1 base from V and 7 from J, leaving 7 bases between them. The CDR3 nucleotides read TGCGCCAGCAGCCAAGTACAGGTTGAAAAACTGTTTTTT. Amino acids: CASSQVQVEKLFF.

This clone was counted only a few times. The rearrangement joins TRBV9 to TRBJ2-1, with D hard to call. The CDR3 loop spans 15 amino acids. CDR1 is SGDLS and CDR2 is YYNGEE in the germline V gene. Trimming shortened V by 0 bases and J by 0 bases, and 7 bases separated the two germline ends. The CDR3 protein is CASSVAVRSYNEQFF. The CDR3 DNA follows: TGTGCCAGCAGCGTAGCAGTGCGCTCCTACAATGAGCAGTTCTTC.

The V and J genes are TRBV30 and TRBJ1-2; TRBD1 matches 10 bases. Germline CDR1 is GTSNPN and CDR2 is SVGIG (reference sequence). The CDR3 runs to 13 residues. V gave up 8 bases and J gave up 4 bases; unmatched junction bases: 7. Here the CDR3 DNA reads TGTGCCAGACAGGGGGCTTCCTCCTATGGCTACACCTTC. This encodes CARQGASSYGYTF.

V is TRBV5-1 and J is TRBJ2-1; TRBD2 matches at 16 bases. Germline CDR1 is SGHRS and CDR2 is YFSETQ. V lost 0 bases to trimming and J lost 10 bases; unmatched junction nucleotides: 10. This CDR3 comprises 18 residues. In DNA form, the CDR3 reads TGCGCCAGCAGCTTGGTAGGGACTAGCGGGGGGGCCTGGGCCGAGCAGTTCTTC. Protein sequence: CASSLVGTSGGAWAEQFF.

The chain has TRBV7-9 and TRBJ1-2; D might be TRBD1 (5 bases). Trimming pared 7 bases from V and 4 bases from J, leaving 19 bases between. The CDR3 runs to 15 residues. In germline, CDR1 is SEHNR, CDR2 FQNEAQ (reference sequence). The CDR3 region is CASTLTGGQTYGYTF. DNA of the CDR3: TGTGCCAGCACCCTTACTGGGGGTCAAACCTATGGCTACACCTTC.

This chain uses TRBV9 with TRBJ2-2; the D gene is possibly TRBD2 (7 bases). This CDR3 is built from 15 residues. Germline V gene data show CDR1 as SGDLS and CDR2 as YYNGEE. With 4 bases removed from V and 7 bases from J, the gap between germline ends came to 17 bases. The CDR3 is CASSPRGGAVGELFF. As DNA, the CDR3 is TGTGCCAGCAGCCCCCGTGGGGGGGCGGTCGGGGAGCTGTTTTTT.

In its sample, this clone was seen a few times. The DNA for the CDR3 is TGTGCCAGCAGCAATCCTAACAGGGAGGGGAATGAGCAGTTCTTC. Translation: CASSNPNREGNEQFF. The chain recombines TRBV21-1 with TRBJ2-1; the DNA was not used to check the table's D call, TRBD2. TRBV21-1 is assigned pseudogene status. CDR3 length equals 15 residues.

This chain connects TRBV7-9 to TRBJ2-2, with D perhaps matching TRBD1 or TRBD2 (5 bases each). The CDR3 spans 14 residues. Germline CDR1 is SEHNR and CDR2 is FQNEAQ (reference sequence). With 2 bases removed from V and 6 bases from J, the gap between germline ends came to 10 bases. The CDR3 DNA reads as TGTGCCAGCAGCTTATATGGGGGACCCGGGGAGCTGTTTTTT. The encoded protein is CASSLYGGPGELFF.

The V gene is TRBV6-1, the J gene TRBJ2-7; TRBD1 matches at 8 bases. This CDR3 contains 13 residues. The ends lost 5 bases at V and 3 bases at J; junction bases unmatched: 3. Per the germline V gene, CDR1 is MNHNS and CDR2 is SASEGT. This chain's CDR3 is CASSPDRGYEQYF. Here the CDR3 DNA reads TGTGCCAGCAGTCCCGACAGGGGCTACGAGCAGTACTTC.

CDR3 amino acids: CALRRGRFQETQYF. As DNA, the CDR3 is TGTGCCCTAAGGCGGGGGCGCTTTCAAGAGACCCAGTACTTC. The J gene is TRBJ2-5, the V gene TRBV30, with a weak D call TRBD2 (7 bases). Germline V gene sequence: CDR1 GTSNPN, CDR2 SVGIG (reference sequence). V was shortened by 8 bases and J by 2 bases, with 18 bases between the two germline ends. The CDR3 is 14 amino acids.

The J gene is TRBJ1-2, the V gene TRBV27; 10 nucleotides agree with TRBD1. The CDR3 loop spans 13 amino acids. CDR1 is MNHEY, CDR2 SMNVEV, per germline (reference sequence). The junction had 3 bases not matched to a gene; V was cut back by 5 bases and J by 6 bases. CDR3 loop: CASSAGTGDGYTF. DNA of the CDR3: TGTGCCAGCAGTGCCGGGACAGGGGATGGCTACACCTTC.

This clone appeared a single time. The CDR3 region is CASSLRTFEPQHF. CDR3 nucleotide sequence: TGCGCCAGCAGCCTCCGGACCTTCGAGCCCCAGCATTTT. The chain combines TRBV10-2 with TRBJ1-5; no clear D. V lost 6 bases to trimming and J lost 8 bases, with 14 bases between them. This CDR3 has 13 amino acids. Germline V gene data show CDR1 as WSHSY and CDR2 as SAAADI.

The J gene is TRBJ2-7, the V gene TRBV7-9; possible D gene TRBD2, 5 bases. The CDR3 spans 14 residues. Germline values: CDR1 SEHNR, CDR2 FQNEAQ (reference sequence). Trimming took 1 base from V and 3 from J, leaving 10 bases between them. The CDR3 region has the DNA TGTGCCAGCAGCTTAGAGGGCGGACTCTACGAGCAGTACTTC. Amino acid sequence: CASSLEGGLYEQYF.

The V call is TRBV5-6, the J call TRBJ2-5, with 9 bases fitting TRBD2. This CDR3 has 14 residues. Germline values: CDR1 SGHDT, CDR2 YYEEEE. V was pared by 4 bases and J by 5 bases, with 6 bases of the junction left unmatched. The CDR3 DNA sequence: TGTGCCAGCAGCACCGCTAGCGGGGCGGAGACCCAGTACTTC. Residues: CASSTASGAETQYF.

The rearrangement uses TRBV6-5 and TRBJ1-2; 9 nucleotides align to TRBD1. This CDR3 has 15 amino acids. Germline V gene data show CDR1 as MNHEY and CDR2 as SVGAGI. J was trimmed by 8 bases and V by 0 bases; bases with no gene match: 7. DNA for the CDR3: TGTGCCAGCAGTTACTCGGGTGGGACAGGGTACGGCTACACCTTC. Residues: CASSYSGGTGYGYTF.

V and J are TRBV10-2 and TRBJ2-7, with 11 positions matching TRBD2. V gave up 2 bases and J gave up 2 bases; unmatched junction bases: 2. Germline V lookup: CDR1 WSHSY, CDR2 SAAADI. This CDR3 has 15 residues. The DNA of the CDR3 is TGCGCCAGCAGTGAGATAGCGGGGGGGCCCTACGAGCAGTACTTC. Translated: CASSEIAGGPYEQYF.

This CDR3 is CASSQEVRGGRHTQYF. The CDR3 bases are TGCGCCAGCAGCCAAGAGGTCCGCGGGGGCCGCCATACGCAGTATTTT. The genes are TRBV4-3 and TRBJ2-3, with D possibly TRBD2 on 7 matching bases. The V gene lost 0 bases and the J gene lost 7 bases, with 17 bases spanning the gap. CDR3 length equals 16 residues. CDR1 is LGHNA, CDR2 YSLEER, per germline.

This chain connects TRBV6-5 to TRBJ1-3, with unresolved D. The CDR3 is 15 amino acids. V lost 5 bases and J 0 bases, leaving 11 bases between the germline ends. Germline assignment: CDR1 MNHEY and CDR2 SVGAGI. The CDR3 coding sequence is TGTGCCAGCAGTACGGACCGCAACTCTGGAAACACCATATATTTT. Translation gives CASSTDRNSGNTIYF.

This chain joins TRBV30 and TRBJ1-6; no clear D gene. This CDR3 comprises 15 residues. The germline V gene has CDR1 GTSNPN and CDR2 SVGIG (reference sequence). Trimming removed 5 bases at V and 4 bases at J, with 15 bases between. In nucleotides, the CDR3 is TGTGCCTGGGGGAGGCCCGGACGGTATAATTCACCCCTCCACTTT. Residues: CAWGRPGRYNSPLHF.

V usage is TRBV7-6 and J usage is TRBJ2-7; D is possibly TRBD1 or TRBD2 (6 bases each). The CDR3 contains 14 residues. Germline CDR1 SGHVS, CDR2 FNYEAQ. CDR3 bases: TGTGCTTCGGGCGGGGACACTTCCTCCTACGAGCAGTACTTC. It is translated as CASGGDTSSYEQYF.

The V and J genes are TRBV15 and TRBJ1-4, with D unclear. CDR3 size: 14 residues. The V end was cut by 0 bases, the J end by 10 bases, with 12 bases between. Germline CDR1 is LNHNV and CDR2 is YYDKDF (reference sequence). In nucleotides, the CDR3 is TGTGCCACCAGCAGAGACAGGTCCATTAGAAAACTGTTTTTT. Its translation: CATSRDRSIRKLFF. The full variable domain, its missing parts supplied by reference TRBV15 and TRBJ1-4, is DAMVIQNPRYQVTQFGKPVTLSCSQTLNHNVMYWYQQKSSQAPKLLFHYYDKDFNNEADTPDNFQSRRPNTSFCFLDIRSPGLGDTAMYLCATSRDRSIRKLFFGSGTQLSVL.

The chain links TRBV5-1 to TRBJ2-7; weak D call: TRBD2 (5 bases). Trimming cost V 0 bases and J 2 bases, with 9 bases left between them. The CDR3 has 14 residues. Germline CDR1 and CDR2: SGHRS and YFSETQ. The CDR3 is CASSLDGEPYEQYF. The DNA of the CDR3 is TGCGCCAGCAGCTTGGACGGGGAGCCCTACGAGCAGTACTTC.

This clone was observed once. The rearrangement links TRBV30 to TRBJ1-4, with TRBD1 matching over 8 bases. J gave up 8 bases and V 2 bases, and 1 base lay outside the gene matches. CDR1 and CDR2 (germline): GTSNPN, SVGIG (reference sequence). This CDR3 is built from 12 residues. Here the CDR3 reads CAWSNRGEKLFF. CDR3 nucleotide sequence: TGTGCCTGGAGTAACAGGGGGGAAAAACTGTTTTTT.

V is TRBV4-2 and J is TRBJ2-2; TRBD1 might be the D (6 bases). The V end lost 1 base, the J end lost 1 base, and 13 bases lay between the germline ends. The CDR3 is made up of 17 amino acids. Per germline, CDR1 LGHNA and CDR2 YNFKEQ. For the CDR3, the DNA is TGTGCCAGCAGCCAAGGGGATTGGACAGAGAACACCGGGGAGCTGTTTTTT. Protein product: CASSQGDWTENTGELFF.

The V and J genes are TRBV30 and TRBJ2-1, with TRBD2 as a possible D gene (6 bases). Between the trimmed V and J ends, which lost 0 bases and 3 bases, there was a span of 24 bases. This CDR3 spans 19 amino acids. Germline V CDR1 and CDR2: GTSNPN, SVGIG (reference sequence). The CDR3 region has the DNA TGTGCCTGGAGTGTAATCCCATCCGGGGGACGCCGAGGCTACAATGAGCAGTTCTTC. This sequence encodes CAWSVIPSGGRRGYNEQFF. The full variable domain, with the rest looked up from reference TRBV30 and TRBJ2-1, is SQTIHQWPATLVQPVGSPLSLECTVEGTSNPNLYWYRQAAGRGLQLLFYSVGIGQISSEVPQNLSASRPQDRQFILSSKKLLLSDSGFYLCAWSVIPSGGRRGYNEQFFGPGTRLTVL.

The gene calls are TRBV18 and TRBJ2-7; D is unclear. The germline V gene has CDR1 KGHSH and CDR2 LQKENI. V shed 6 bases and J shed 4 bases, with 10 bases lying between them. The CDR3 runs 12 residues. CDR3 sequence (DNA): TGTGCCAGCTCCCCGACGGAGTACGAGCAGTACTTC. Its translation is CASSPTEYEQYF.